The 22 T cell receptor beta chains presented below share a single source sample, sequenced in a study of blood T cell repertoires in COVID-19. TCRdb keeps only in-frame clones here, not all; method: immunoSEQ multiplex PCR. The profile shows about 300,000 clones, about nine tenths of them singletons. Specimen: PBMCs or T cells enriched from blood (not recorded which). Every receptor here comes from a young woman who had recovered from COVID-19.

This chain uses TRBV30 with TRBJ2-1, with 7 bases that match TRBD1. J lost 2 bases, V lost 3 bases, and 7 bases had no gene match. Per the germline V gene, CDR1 is GTSNPN and CDR2 is SVGIG (reference sequence). The CDR3 is 15 amino acids. The CDR3 DNA is TGTGCCTGGAGGAGAAACAGGGGCCCCTACAATGAGCAGTTCTTC. Translation gives CAWRRNRGPYNEQFF.

The gene calls are TRBV4-3 and TRBJ2-5; TRBD2 might be the D (6 bases). Germline V gene sequence: CDR1 LGHNA, CDR2 YSLEER. Trimming took off 0 bases at V and 3 bases at J, with 11 bases between the two ends. This CDR3 is 15 amino acids long. This CDR3 is CASSQDRGAEETQYF. The CDR3 DNA is TGCGCCAGCAGCCAAGATCGCGGGGCGGAAGAGACCCAGTACTTC.

This clone was observed a handful of times. The chain joins TRBV28 to TRBJ2-7; no reliable D call. In germline, CDR1 is MDHEN, CDR2 SYDVKM. The CDR3 sequence is 11 residues long. The V gene lost 10 bases and the J gene lost 3 bases, with 10 bases spanning the gap. The CDR3 here is CATKTVYEQYF. CDR3 nucleotides: TGTGCCACCAAAACAGTCTACGAGCAGTACTTC.

This sequence joins TRBV4-1 and TRBJ2-1; 7 nucleotides align to TRBD2. Germline CDR1 and CDR2: MGHRA and YSYEKL. Trimming at V came to 2 bases and at J to 7 bases, leaving 20 bases not matched to a gene. The CDR3 sequence is 19 residues long. CDR3 in DNA: TGCGCCAGCAGCCAATTGGCTAGCGGTATGGGGGGGTTAAGGAATGAGCAGTTCTTC. Its protein is CASSQLASGMGGLRNEQFF.

The chain recombines TRBV5-1 with TRBJ1-3; D gene ambiguous. CDR3 size: 14 residues. Germline loops: CDR1 SGHRS, CDR2 YFSETQ. Trimming pared 7 bases from V and 0 bases from J, leaving 11 bases between. CDR3 sequence reads: CASCEEGSGNTIYF. The CDR3 DNA reads as TGCGCCAGCTGTGAGGAGGGCTCTGGAAACACCATATATTTT.

CDR3 nucleotides: TGTGCCAGCAGCTTATGCGTGACTAGCGGGAGACCGAATAATTACAATGAGCAGTTCTTC. Residues: CASSLCVTSGRPNNYNEQFF. The V call is TRBV13, the J call TRBJ2-1; TRBD2 matches 12 bases. CDR1 PRHDT and CDR2 FYEKMQ come from the germline V gene (reference sequence). V was clipped by 2 bases and J by 4 bases; unmatched bases: 15. This CDR3 is 20 amino acids long. The complete variable domain, with remaining parts taken from reference TRBV13 and TRBJ2-1, reads AAGVIQSPRHLIKEKRETATLKCYPIPRHDTVYWYQQGPGQDPQFLISFYEKMQSDKGSIPDRFSAQQFSDYHSELNMSSLELGDSALYFCASSLCVTSGRPNNYNEQFFGPGTRLTVL.

V and J are TRBV28 and TRBJ1-2; D gene unclear. The CDR3 extends over 16 amino acids. V lost 7 bases and J 4 bases, leaving 22 bases between the germline ends. Germline CDR1 and CDR2: MDHEN and SYDVKM. The CDR3 sequence is CASTHPPTIPAYGYTF. The CDR3 DNA reads as TGTGCCAGCACCCACCCCCCGACAATCCCTGCCTATGGCTACACCTTC.

This sequence joins TRBV27 and TRBJ1-6; D gene ambiguous. This CDR3 has 17 residues. The germline V gene has CDR1 MNHEY and CDR2 SMNVEV (reference sequence). V gave up 5 bases and J gave up 0 bases, with 14 bases separating them. The CDR3 sequence is CASSPLPGSSYNSPLHF. The CDR3 region has the DNA TGTGCCAGCAGTCCCCTCCCCGGGAGCTCCTATAATTCACCCCTCCACTTT.

The chain is built from TRBV2 and TRBJ2-2; 7 nucleotides agree with TRBD2. Per germline, CDR1 SNHLY and CDR2 FYNNEI. V lost 3 bases, J lost 0 bases, and 4 bases stayed unmatched. The CDR3 consists of 16 residues. The CDR3 DNA follows: TGTGCCAGCAGTGAGAACGGGGGGTCGAACACCGGGGAGCTGTTTTTT. Translated: CASSENGGSNTGELFF.

This rearrangement joins TRBV4-1 to TRBJ1-1; a weak D match, TRBD1 (6 bases). Germline V gene data show CDR1 as MGHRA and CDR2 as YSYEKL. V was pared by 2 bases and J by 5 bases, with 12 bases between. The CDR3 has 14 amino acids. The DNA of the CDR3 is TGCGCCAGCAGCCAAACAGGGCTCGGAACTGAAGCTTTCTTT. Its protein is CASSQTGLGTEAFF.

The chain is built from TRBV7-8 and TRBJ2-1; D is ambiguous. V lost 5 bases and J lost 5, with 4 bases in between. The germline V gene encodes CDR1 SGHVS and CDR2 FQNEAQ. The CDR3 is made up of 11 amino acids. DNA of the CDR3: TGTGCCAGCAGCCGCGACAATGAGCAGTTCTTC. Its protein is CASSRDNEQFF.

The chain carries TRBV30 and TRBJ2-7; 7 bases fit TRBD2. Germline V lookup: CDR1 GTSNPN, CDR2 SVGIG (reference sequence). This CDR3 contains 15 residues. The trim removed 0 bases at V and 3 bases at J, leaving 8 bases unmatched. CDR3 in amino acids: CAWSVDQAGSYEQYF. CDR3 in DNA: TGTGCCTGGAGTGTAGATCAAGCGGGGAGCTACGAGCAGTACTTC.

The CDR3 sequence is CASSYSGSSGRETQYF. The CDR3, as DNA: TGTGCCAGCAGCTACTCCGGTAGTAGCGGGAGGGAGACCCAGTACTTC. The chain combines TRBV9 with TRBJ2-5; 10 bases are shared with TRBD2. Germline V gene data show CDR1 as SGDLS and CDR2 as YYNGEE. CDR3 length: 16 amino acids. Trimming at V came to 4 bases and at J to 5 bases, leaving 11 bases not matched to a gene.

Comment on this clone: At one boundary the junction diverges from the germline segment, which might be a read error. This chain connects TRBV5-4 to TRBJ1-2; D possibly corresponds to TRBD1 (6 bases). This CDR3 is 13 amino acids long. Germline lookup yields CDR1 SGHNT and CDR2 YYREEE (reference sequence). CDR3 sequence: CASSSHSFLGQGF. Written as DNA, the CDR3 is TGTGCCAGCAGCTCGCACTCATTTTTGGGACAAGGCTTC.

The CDR3 DNA follows: TGCGCCAGCAGCCACGGAAACAGGGGGGATGGCTACACCTTC. It codes for CASSHGNRGDGYTF. The chain has TRBV4-3 and TRBJ1-2, with TRBD1 identical over 8 bases. CDR1 is LGHNA and CDR2 is YSLEER in the germline V gene. The CDR3 has 14 amino acids. The V gene end was trimmed by 3 bases and the J gene end by 6 bases; junction bases not matched to a gene: 6.

This clone showed up just a few times. J is TRBJ2-7 and V is TRBV5-1; D is possibly TRBD1 (5 bases). Germline CDR1 SGHRS, CDR2 YFSETQ. The length of the CDR3 is 14 residues. Deletions cut 6 bases from V and 1 base from J, with 14 bases between. The CDR3, as DNA: TGCGCCAGCACAAAAGGGGATCAGTCCTACGAGCAGTACTTC. Residues: CASTKGDQSYEQYF.

The J gene is TRBJ2-6, the V gene TRBV14; weak D call: TRBD1 (6 bases). This CDR3 region has 19 residues. Germline V gene lookup returns CDR1 SGHDN and CDR2 FVKESK. Trimming pared 2 bases from V and 0 bases from J, leaving 17 bases between. The CDR3 protein is CASSQRYDRIHSGANVLTF. The CDR3 DNA is TGTGCCAGCAGCCAAAGGTACGACAGGATCCACTCTGGGGCCAACGTCCTGACTTTC.

This clone was seen once. The chain combines TRBV11-3 with TRBJ2-7; maybe TRBD2 (6 bases). V dropped 1 base and J dropped 0 bases, with 10 bases sitting between them. The germline V gene encodes CDR1 SGHNT and CDR2 YENEEA. This CDR3 comprises 15 residues. The CDR3 reads CASSLGAGGSYEQYF. CDR3 bases: TGTGCCAGCAGCTTAGGTGCCGGGGGCTCCTACGAGCAGTACTTC.

The chain joins TRBV5-4 to TRBJ2-3; 10 bases match TRBD2. The trim removed 4 bases at V and 2 bases at J, leaving 4 bases unmatched. The CDR3 totals 15 residues. Looked up from germline, CDR1 is SGHNT and CDR2 is YYREEE (reference sequence). Written as DNA, the CDR3 is TGTGCCAGCAGCCGTAGCGGGGGGTTCACAGATACGCAGTATTTT. Its translation: CASSRSGGFTDTQYF.

The J gene is TRBJ2-6, the V gene TRBV10-3; the match to TRBD1 covers 10 bases. The J segment lost 0 bases and the V segment lost 7 bases, leaving 12 bases of the junction unmatched. Germline CDR1 and CDR2: ENHRY and SYGVKD. The CDR3 extends over 19 amino acids. The CDR3: CAITSGTGVMGSGANVLTF. Written as DNA, the CDR3 is TGTGCCATCACGAGCGGGACAGGGGTTATGGGCTCTGGGGCCAACGTCCTGACTTTC.

This clone has only a few counts. This chain uses TRBV4-2 with TRBJ2-3, with D possibly TRBD1 on 5 matching bases. Germline loops: CDR1 LGHNA, CDR2 YNFKEQ. The CDR3 covers 17 residues. V lost 0 bases to trimming and J lost 4 bases, with 17 bases between them. The CDR3 spells CASSQEGLNEKPDTQYF. CDR3 sequence (DNA): TGTGCCAGCAGCCAAGAGGGGCTCAACGAAAAACCAGATACGCAGTATTTT.

Worth noting for this clone: At one end, the junction sequence differs from germline, possibly due to a read error. The V call is TRBV2, the J call TRBJ2-3; 8 nucleotides agree with TRBD1. The CDR3 length is 15 residues. Germline V gene sequence: CDR1 SNHLY, CDR2 FYNNEI. The CDR3 DNA reads TGTGCCAGCAGAGAAGAGGACAGGGAAAGGGATACGCAGTATTTT. It is translated as CASREEDRERDTQYF.